The rows below give T cell receptor beta chains drawn from one sample of a study of T cells in localized non-small cell lung cancer. The table came from immunoSEQ multiplex PCR; TCRdb's copy has only in-frame clones and leaves some out. The table has some 2,200 clones, roughly 25% seen once. The specimen comprised lung tumor tissue, sampled before any cancer treatment. The receptors shown here come from a male donor at least 60 years old with stage II squamous cell lung carcinoma. The CDR3 runs from the conserved cysteine through the conserved F or W. The D gene is left open where the match is weak. A clone size is listed for some rows: how often the clone was seen (once, few, many), or a class if it is expanded.

length,J,V,D,size,DNA,CDR3
14,TRBJ1-1,TRBV5-1,TRBD1,.,TGCGCCAGCAGCTTGCGGACAGGGGATACTGAAGCTTTCTTT,CASSLRTGDTEAFF
15,TRBJ1-1,TRBV6-8,.,medium-sized,TGTGCCATCAGCCGGTCGACAGGCAAAGGGACTGAAGCTTTCTTT,CAISRSTGKGTEAFF
14,TRBJ1-5,TRBV6-8,.,.,TGTGCCAGCAGCCCAGACTTACGCAATCAGCCCCAGCATTTT,CASSPDLRNQPQHF
13,TRBJ1-2,TRBV9,.,.,TGTGCCAGCAGCGGAGACTGGAACTATGGCTACACCTTC,CASSGDWNYGYTF
14,TRBJ1-2,TRBV6-8,TRBD1,few,TGTGCCAGCAGTTGGACAGGGGAGAGCTATGGCTACACCTTC,CASSWTGESYGYTF
14,TRBJ1-1,TRBV11-3,.,.,TGTGCCAGCAGCTTACAAGGGTTGGGCACTGAAGCTTTCTTT,CASSLQGLGTEAFF
15,TRBJ2-3,TRBV19,.,.,TGTGCCAGTAGGGTCCGGGGCCCTACCACAGATACGCAGTATTTT,CASRVRGPTTDTQYF
14,TRBJ1-1,TRBV11-3,.,.,TGTGCCAGCAGCTTAGGGCTGAGTAACACTGAAGCTTTCTTT,CASSLGLSNTEAFF
14,TRBJ2-2,TRBV10-3,.,.,TGTGCCTCGGGGGCCTCCGCGAACACCGGGGAGCTGTTTTTT,CASGASANTGELFF
12,TRBJ1-1,TRBV29-1,.,few,TGCAGCGTTGCTGTTGCGAACACTGAAGCTTTCTTT,CSVAVANTEAFF
18,TRBJ1-3,TRBV7-6,.,.,TGTGCCAGCAGCACACCCGATGCACCTTCAACCGGCCGACACACCATATATTTT,CASSTPDAPSTGRHTIYF
14,TRBJ1-2,TRBV4-1,.,medium-sized,TGCGCCAGCAGCCAAGATAGGAGCCGAGGCGGCTACACCTTC,CASSQDRSRGGYTF
15,TRBJ1-1,TRBV2,TRBD1,few,TGTGCCAGCAAAAAGGGACAGGGGGAGAACACTGAAGCTTTCTTT,CASKKGQGENTEAFF
15,TRBJ2-1,TRBV23-1,TRBD1,few,TGCGCCAGCAGCTTCTGGACAGGGGCCTACAATGAGCAGTTCTTC,CASSFWTGAYNEQFF
14,TRBJ2-3,TRBV6-8,.,few,TGTGCCAGCAGTTACTTCTCTAGCACAGATACGCAGTATTTT,CASSYFSSTDTQYF
15,TRBJ1-1,TRBV28,.,.,TGTGCCAGCAGTTTCGCGAGGGCAGGGAACACTGAAGCTTTCTTT,CASSFARAGNTEAFF
15,TRBJ2-5,TRBV16,.,.,TGTGCCAGCAGCCAAGTGGACACCCGCCAAGAGACCCAGTACTTC,CASSQVDTRQETQYF
15,TRBJ2-1,TRBV19,.,.,TGTGCCAGTAGTAAGGAAGCTAGCAGATACAATGAGCAGTTCTTC,CASSKEASRYNEQFF
14,TRBJ2-5,TRBV5-1,TRBD1,.,TGCGCCAGCAGCTCAGGGACAGTTCAAGAGACCCAGTACTTC,CASSSGTVQETQYF
15,TRBJ1-2,TRBV28,.,.,TGTGCCAGCAGTTTCGTTGGGGGGGCAAGCTATGGCTACACCTTC,CASSFVGGASYGYTF
16,TRBJ2-1,TRBV11-3,TRBD2,large,TGTGCCAGCAGCTTAATAGCTAGCGGGGGGCACAATGAGCAGTTCTTC,CASSLIASGGHNEQFF
14,TRBJ2-5,TRBV29-1,TRBD2,few,TGCAGCGGTGCCACGCGGGGGGCCCAAGAGACCCAGTACTTC,CSGATRGAQETQYF
15,TRBJ2-2,TRBV11-3,TRBD2,.,TGTGCCAGCAGCATACTAGCGGGGGGGCCTCGGGAGCTGTTTTTT,CASSILAGGPRELFF
15,TRBJ2-6,TRBV16,.,.,TGTGCCAGCAGCCAATCTAGTGGTGGGGCCAACGTCCTGACTTTC,CASSQSSGGANVLTF
15,TRBJ2-5,TRBV29-1,TRBD1,.,TGCAGCGTGACCGGGACAGGGGGAATTGGAGAGACCCAGTACTTC,CSVTGTGGIGETQYF
15,TRBJ2-5,TRBV6-8,.,medium-sized,TGTGCCAGCAGTCACCGGAGAAAGGGGGAAGAGACCCAGTACTTC,CASSHRRKGEETQYF
16,TRBJ1-4,TRBV19,.,.,TGTGCCAGTAGTACCCTCGAGGGTAGGGTAGGAGAAAAACTGTTTTTT,CASSTLEGRVGEKLFF
13,TRBJ1-4,TRBV18,.,.,TGTGCCAGCTCTCAAGAGCAGGGGGAAAAACTGTTTTTT,CASSQEQGEKLFF
14,TRBJ2-5,TRBV11-3,.,medium-sized,TGTGCCAGCAGCGTTTCGGGACATCAAGAGACCCAGTACTTC,CASSVSGHQETQYF
18,TRBJ1-3,TRBV28,TRBD1,.,TGTGCCAGCAGTTCCCGGGACAGGGGTATGGTCACTGGAAACACCATATATTTT,CASSSRDRGMVTGNTIYF
12,TRBJ1-4,TRBV2,.,.,TGTGCCAGCAGTGGCGAGATTCTCCCCCTGTTTTTT,CASSGEILPLFF
15,TRBJ2-2,TRBV18,.,few,TGTGCCAGCTCACCAGCACGGGCGAACACCGGGGAGCTGTTTTTT,CASSPARANTGELFF
18,TRBJ2-6,TRBV19,.,.,TGTGCCAGTAGTATAGGCGTGGACAGCATCTCTGGGGCCAACGTCCTGACTTTC,CASSIGVDSISGANVLTF
15,TRBJ1-5,TRBV19,.,.,TGTGCCAGTAGCAGGCAAGGATGGGGCAATCAGCCCCAGCATTTT,CASSRQGWGNQPQHF
13,TRBJ2-2,TRBV9,.,few,TGTGCCAGCAGCGTCTATTTTACCGGGGAGCTGTTTTTT,CASSVYFTGELFF
14,TRBJ1-2,TRBV5-1,.,once,TGCGCCAGCAGCTTGGATGGTTCGGCAGGGAGCTACACCTTC,CASSLDGSAGSYTF
14,TRBJ1-1,TRBV11-3,.,medium-sized,TGTGCCAGCAGCTTTGGCATGGAAAGCACTGAAGCTTTCTTT,CASSFGMESTEAFF
15,TRBJ2-1,TRBV6-8,TRBD1,medium-sized,TGTGCCAGCAGTGCTGCGGGACAGGCGCTCAATGAGCAGTTCTTC,CASSAAGQALNEQFF
12,TRBJ1-6,TRBV6-8,TRBD1,medium-sized,TGTGCCGGGGGACAGACCGATTCACCCCTCCACTTT,CAGGQTDSPLHF
16,TRBJ2-5,TRBV18,TRBD2,few,TGTGCCAGCTCACCACGTAGAGCTAGCGGACAAGAGACCCAGTACTTC,CASSPRRASGQETQYF
11,TRBJ2-3,TRBV29-1,.,few,TGCAGCGTTTGGGCGGAAGGGACGCAGTATTTT,CSVWAEGTQYF
14,TRBJ2-7,TRBV11-3,.,medium-sized,TGTGCCAGCAGCTCCGGGCGGGTGCAACCCGAGCAGTACTTC,CASSSGRVQPEQYF
15,TRBJ2-7,TRBV9,TRBD1,few,TGTGCCAGCAGTTATGGGACAGGGGCTACCTACGAGCAGTACTTC,CASSYGTGATYEQYF
13,TRBJ1-2,TRBV6-8,TRBD1,few,TGTGCCAGCAGTCGACAGGGTCGCTATGGCTACACCTTC,CASSRQGRYGYTF
15,TRBJ2-1,TRBV15,TRBD2,few,TGTGCCACCAGCAGAGATGCGGGAGCCTACAATGAGCAGTTCTTC,CATSRDAGAYNEQFF
13,TRBJ1-1,TRBV7-2,.,.,TGTGCCAGCAGCTCCACAGGGAGGGCTGAAGCTTTCTTT,CASSSTGRAEAFF
14,TRBJ1-6,TRBV30,.,.,TGTGCCTGGAGAGGCCAGAGTAATAATTCACCCCTCCACTTT,CAWRGQSNNSPLHF
14,TRBJ2-7,TRBV7-6,TRBD1,.,TGTGCCAGCGCACAGGGGACAGGGGGCGTCGAGCAGTACTTC,CASAQGTGGVEQYF
14,TRBJ1-4,TRBV18,.,few,TGTGCCAGCTCACCTCGCGTGGGGGATGAAAAACTGTTTTTT,CASSPRVGDEKLFF
14,TRBJ2-1,TRBV9,.,large,TGTGCCAGCAGGGATCCCGGGGTACACAATGAGCAGTTCTTC,CASRDPGVHNEQFF
16,TRBJ1-3,TRBV11-3,TRBD1,medium-sized,TGTGCCAGCAGCTTCAGACAGGGGGCTGGCGGAAACACCATATATTTT,CASSFRQGAGGNTIYF